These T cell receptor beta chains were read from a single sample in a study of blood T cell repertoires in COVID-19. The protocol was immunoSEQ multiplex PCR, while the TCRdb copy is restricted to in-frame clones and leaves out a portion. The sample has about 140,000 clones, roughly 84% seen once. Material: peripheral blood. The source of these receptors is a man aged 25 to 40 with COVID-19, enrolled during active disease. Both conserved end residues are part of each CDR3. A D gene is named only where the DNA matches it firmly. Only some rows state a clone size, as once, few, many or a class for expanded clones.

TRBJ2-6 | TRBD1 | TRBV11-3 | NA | TGTGCCAGCAGCCATCGATGGACAGGGGGCGTCTCTGGGGCCAACGTCCTGACTTTC | CASSHRWTGGVSGANVLTF
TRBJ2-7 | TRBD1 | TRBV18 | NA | TGTGCCAGCTCACCGGCCGGACAGGGTAACTCCTACGAGCAGTACTTC | CASSPAGQGNSYEQYF
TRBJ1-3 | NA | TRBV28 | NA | TGTGCCAGCAGTTCCGAGTCGGTGATTGGAAACACCATATATTTT | CASSSESVIGNTIYF
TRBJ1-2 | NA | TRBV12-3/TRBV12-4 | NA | TGTGCCAGCAGCGGTCTGGGCTTCTACACCTTC | CASSGLGFYTF
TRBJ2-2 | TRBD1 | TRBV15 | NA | TGTGCCACCAGCCCCCTGGCACAGGGGGTGGGCAACACCGGGGAGCTGTTTTTT | CATSPLAQGVGNTGELFF
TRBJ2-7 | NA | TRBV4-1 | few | TGCGCCAGCAGCCAAGATCACGGTCAGGGGGGCGAGCAGTACTTC | CASSQDHGQGGEQYF
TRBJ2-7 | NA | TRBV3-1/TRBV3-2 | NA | TGTGCCAGCAGCCAAGATTTAGGAGGGAGTCTCAGCGGGCAGTACTTC | CASSQDLGGSLSGQYF
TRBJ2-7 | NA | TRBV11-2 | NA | TGTGCCAGCAGCTTAGCTGTGGGCAGCTCCTACGAGCAGTACTTC | CASSLAVGSSYEQYF
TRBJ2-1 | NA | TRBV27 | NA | TGTGCCAGCAGTTCATCCGGGGGAAGCTCCTACAATGAGCAGTTCTTC | CASSSSGGSSYNEQFF
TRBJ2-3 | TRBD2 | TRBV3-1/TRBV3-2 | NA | TGTGCCAGCAGCCAAGGGACTAGCGGACCAGGTACGCAGTATTTT | CASSQGTSGPGTQYF
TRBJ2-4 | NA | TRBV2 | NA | TGTGCCAGCAGTGAATACCGGAACATTCAGTACTTC | CASSEYRNIQYF
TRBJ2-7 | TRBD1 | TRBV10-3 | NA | TGTGCCAGGGGGGGACAGGGGATCGACGAGCAGTACTTC | CARGGQGIDEQYF
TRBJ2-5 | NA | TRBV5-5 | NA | TGTGCCAGCAGCTTCGACAGCGATGCGGGGGAGACCCAGTACTTC | CASSFDSDAGETQYF
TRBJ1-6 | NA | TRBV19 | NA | TGTGCCAGTAGACGAAACAGACAAAATTCACCCCTCCACTTT | CASRRNRQNSPLHF
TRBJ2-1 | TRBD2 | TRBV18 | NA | TGTGCCAGCTCACTCAAATCCGGGACTAGCAAGCAGTTCTTC | CASSLKSGTSKQFF
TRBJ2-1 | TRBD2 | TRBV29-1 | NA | TGCAGCTCTACAGACCCCCTAGCGGGAGTTCCTGAGCAGTTCTTC | CSSTDPLAGVPEQFF
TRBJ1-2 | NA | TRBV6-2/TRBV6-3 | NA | TGTGCCAGCACCCCCTTCCCGGGGAACTATGGCTACACCTTC | CASTPFPGNYGYTF
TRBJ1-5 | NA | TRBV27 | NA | TGTGCCAGCAGTTACAGGGTATCACAGCCCCAGCATTTT | CASSYRVSQPQHF
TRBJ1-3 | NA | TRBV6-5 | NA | TGTGCCAGCCTGCCCGGAGAGAACACCATATATTTT | CASLPGENTIYF
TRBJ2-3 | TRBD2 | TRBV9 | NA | TGTGCCAGCAGCGCCGGACTAGCGGGAGTAGCCACAGATACGCAGTATTTT | CASSAGLAGVATDTQYF
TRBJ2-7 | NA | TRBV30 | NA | TGTGCCTGGAGTGTCATAGCGGCCTACGAGCAGTACTTC | CAWSVIAAYEQYF
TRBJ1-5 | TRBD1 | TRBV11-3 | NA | TGTGCCAGCTCCTGGCTGACAGGGACGGGCCTTAATCAGCCCCAGCATTTT | CASSWLTGTGLNQPQHF
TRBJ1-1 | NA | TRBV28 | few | TGTGCCAGCAGTTTACCGAGGAACACTGAAGCTTTCTTT | CASSLPRNTEAFF
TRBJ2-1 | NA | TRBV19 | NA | TGTGCCAGTACCTTTAGCGGAAGCTCCTACAATGAGCAGTTCTTC | CASTFSGSSYNEQFF
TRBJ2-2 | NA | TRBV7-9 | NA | TGTGCCAGCAGCCTCAGGGTGGGGGAGCTGTTTTTT | CASSLRVGELFF
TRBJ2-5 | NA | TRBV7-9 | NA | TGTGCCAGCAGCTTCGGGGAGACCCAGTACTTC | CASSFGETQYF